A single sample gave rise to the 19 T cell receptor beta chains below, sequenced in a study of blood T cell repertoires in COVID-19. TCRdb keeps only in-frame clones here, not all; method: immunoSEQ multiplex PCR. The sample lists some 280,000 clones, 86% seen once, with 2.5% to 3.5% in the top ten. The sequenced sample was peripheral blood. All receptors derive from a woman in her 30s with active or convalescent COVID-19.

V usage is TRBV19 and J usage is TRBJ1-1; D might be TRBD1 (6 bases). V lost 11 bases to trimming and J lost 0 bases, with 16 bases between them. Germline V CDR1 and CDR2: LNHDA, SQIVND (reference sequence). The CDR3 contains 14 residues. The DNA for the CDR3 is TGTGCCGCCAAGGGCAGGGGCTTGAACACTGAAGCTTTCTTT. Protein: CAAKGRGLNTEAFF.

The CDR3 DNA sequence: TGTGCCAGCAGCCAGGGGGGACGGCGGTCTGGCTACACCTTC. Its protein is CASSQGGRRSGYTF. The chain couples TRBV3-1 (or the pseudogene TRBV3-2) to TRBJ1-2, with D perhaps TRBD1 (5 bases). This CDR3 has 14 residues. V lost 3 bases to trimming and J lost 7 bases, with 15 bases between them. Germline CDR1 reads LGHDT; CDR2 reads YNNKEL (reference sequence).

The chain uses TRBV28 and TRBJ2-1, with TRBD2 matching 8 bases. This CDR3 has 15 residues. Germline assignment: CDR1 MDHEN and CDR2 SYDVKM. V shed 2 bases, J shed 5 bases, and the junction held 5 bases outside the gene matches. CDR3 sequence (DNA): TGTGCCAGCAGTTTAGGCGGGGGGACCCACAATGAGCAGTTCTTC. Protein product: CASSLGGGTHNEQFF.

Concerning this clone itself: A read error may account for a junction end that differs from germline. The rearrangement uses TRBV29-1 and TRBJ1-2; 10 bases agree with TRBD1. The length of the CDR3 is 13 residues. The V gene's germline CDR1 is SQVTM and CDR2 ANQGSEA. The DNA of the CDR3 is TGCAGCGTTCAAGACAGGGGGCTGTATGGCTACACCTTC. Protein sequence: CSVQDRGLYGYTF. The variable domain in full, completed from reference TRBV29-1 and TRBJ1-2, reads SAVISQKPSRDICQRGTSLTIQCQVDSQVTMMFWYRQQPGQSLTLIATANQGSEATYESGFVIDKFPISRPNLTFSTLTVSNMSPEDSSIYLCSVQDRGLYGYTFGSGTRLTVV.

As for this clone: Different DNA sequences within this sample yield the same CDR3. The V gene is TRBV7-9, the J gene TRBJ1-2; 12 nucleotides line up with TRBD1. The CDR3 totals 14 residues. The germline CDR1 and CDR2 sequences are SEHNR and FQNEAQ (reference sequence). V was clipped by 3 bases and J by 8 bases; unmatched bases: 4. The CDR3 sequence: CASSLGQGAGGYTF. For the CDR3, the DNA is TGTGCCAGCAGCTTGGGACAGGGGGCGGGGGGCTACACCTTC.

V usage is TRBV4-3 and J usage is TRBJ2-1; TRBD1 agrees at 9 bases. V dropped 4 bases and J dropped 8; count of bases not matched to a gene: 9. This CDR3 spans 15 amino acids. Germline loops: CDR1 LGHNA, CDR2 YSLEER. The CDR3 bases are TGCGCCAGCAGCCCGGGGACAGGGAGCGCAGATGAGCAGTTCTTC. Protein product: CASSPGTGSADEQFF.

The chain combines TRBV10-3 with TRBJ2-3; 7 bases match TRBD1. Germline CDR1 ENHRY, CDR2 SYGVKD. The J segment lost 1 base and the V segment lost 0 bases, leaving 4 bases of the junction unmatched. This CDR3 is 16 amino acids long. Here the CDR3 reads CAISESRQGGTDTQYF. DNA for the CDR3: TGTGCCATCAGTGAGTCCCGACAGGGTGGCACAGATACGCAGTATTTT.

The V and J genes are TRBV11-2 and TRBJ2-2; a weak D match, TRBD1 (6 bases). Germline CDR1 is SGHAT and CDR2 is FQNNGV. Trimming shortened V by 1 base and J by 1 base, and 10 bases separated the two germline ends. The CDR3 runs 16 residues. The CDR3 DNA sequence: TGTGCCAGCAGCTTAGTGACAGGAGGGAACACCGGGGAGCTGTTTTTT. The encoded protein is CASSLVTGGNTGELFF.

This chain connects TRBV7-8 to TRBJ1-3, with 7 nucleotides matching TRBD1. Germline-derived CDR1 and CDR2 are SGHVS and FQNEAQ. CDR3 size: 17 residues. V lost 4 bases to trimming and J lost 3 bases; unmatched junction nucleotides: 12. CDR3 DNA: TGTGCCAGCAGCTCTCAGCGGACAGGCAGACTTGGAAACACCATATATTTT. Amino acid sequence: CASSSQRTGRLGNTIYF.

This rearrangement joins TRBV10-3 to TRBJ1-5, with TRBD1 as a possible D gene (6 bases). Germline V gene data show CDR1 as ENHRY and CDR2 as SYGVKD. This CDR3 has 14 residues. The V gene lost 3 bases and the J gene lost 5 bases, with 11 bases spanning the gap. CDR3: CAISERGGYQPQHF. CDR3 coding DNA: TGTGCCATCAGTGAAAGGGGGGGCTATCAGCCCCAGCATTTT.

The gene calls are TRBV4-3 and TRBJ1-4; weak D call: TRBD1 (5 bases). This CDR3 has 15 residues. V was pared by 5 bases and J by 8 bases, with 18 bases between. CDR1 and CDR2 from the germline V gene are LGHNA and YSLEER. The CDR3 protein is CASSYQFGAGEKLFF. CDR3 in DNA: TGCGCCAGCAGCTACCAGTTTGGGGCGGGGGAAAAACTGTTTTTT.

The V gene is TRBV2, the J gene TRBJ1-2; 7 nucleotides match TRBD1. Germline V gene lookup returns CDR1 SNHLY and CDR2 FYNNEI. V lost 8 bases and J lost 5; bases outside the gene matches: 8. The CDR3 has 13 residues. CDR3 in amino acids: CASRTGNRYGYTF. In nucleotides, the CDR3 is TGTGCCAGCCGGACAGGAAATAGGTATGGCTACACCTTC.

The J gene is TRBJ2-5, the V gene TRBV6-5; 12 bases align to TRBD1. The CDR3 loop spans 15 amino acids. V shed 5 bases and J 1 base; nucleotides not matched to a gene: 2. The V gene's germline CDR1 is MNHEY and CDR2 SVGAGI. The CDR3 nucleotides are TGTGCCAGCAGTCGGGACAGGGGGCGCCAAGAGACCCAGTACTTC. This sequence encodes CASSRDRGRQETQYF.

This chain links TRBV6-2 or TRBV6-3 with TRBJ2-7, with 11 bases identical to TRBD2. Germline V gene sequence: CDR1 MNHEY, CDR2 SVGEGT. The CDR3 spans 14 residues. The V gene end was trimmed by 6 bases and the J gene end by 4 bases; junction bases not matched to a gene: 5. CDR3 region: CASRPSGGSYEQYF. The CDR3 nucleotides read TGTGCCAGCAGGCCTAGCGGGGGGTCGTACGAGCAGTACTTC.

V gene TRBV19 combines with J gene TRBJ1-4; the match to TRBD1 covers 8 bases. Trimming removed 6 bases from V and 2 bases from J; junction bases left unmatched: 5. The CDR3 is 15 residues long. Per germline, CDR1 LNHDA and CDR2 SQIVND (reference sequence). DNA for the CDR3: TGTGCCAGTAGACTCCGGACAGGGACTAATGAAAAACTGTTTTTT. Its translation is CASRLRTGTNEKLFF.

CDR3 coding DNA: TGTGCCAGCAGTGATACAGGGGGGAGTCAGCCCCAGCATTTT. Translating it yields CASSDTGGSQPQHF. This chain joins TRBV6-6 and TRBJ1-5, with 8 bases matching TRBD1. V gave up 5 bases and J gave up 6 bases; unmatched junction bases: 6. The CDR3 loop spans 14 amino acids. Germline-derived CDR1 and CDR2 are MNHNY and SVGAGI (reference sequence).

The CDR3 loop is CASSSHRTRGEAFF. The CDR3 DNA reads as TGTGCCAGCAGCTCTCACCGGACCCGGGGTGAAGCTTTCTTT. The chain has TRBV6-2 or TRBV6-3 and TRBJ1-1; D is ambiguous. The CDR3 consists of 14 residues. Germline loops: CDR1 MNHEY, CDR2 SVGEGT. V was shortened by 6 bases and J by 7 bases, with 18 bases between the two germline ends.

The V and J genes are TRBV24-1 and TRBJ1-5, with 7 bases matching TRBD1. CDR3 size: 14 residues. Trimming cost V 4 bases and J 4 bases; bases outside gene matches: 3. CDR1 and CDR2 from the germline V gene are KGHDR and SFDVKD. The CDR3 is CATSDRDSNQPQHF. In DNA, the CDR3 is TGTGCCACCAGTGACCGGGACAGTAATCAGCCCCAGCATTTT.

J is TRBJ2-7 and V is TRBV28; 8 bases are a match to TRBD1. The V gene end was trimmed by 7 bases and the J gene end by 5 bases; junction bases not matched to a gene: 13. This CDR3 has 15 amino acids. CDR1 and CDR2 from the germline V gene are MDHEN and SYDVKM. The CDR3 is CASTTLGTGRNEQYF. For the CDR3, the DNA is TGTGCCAGCACCACCCTCGGGACAGGCCGAAACGAGCAGTACTTC.